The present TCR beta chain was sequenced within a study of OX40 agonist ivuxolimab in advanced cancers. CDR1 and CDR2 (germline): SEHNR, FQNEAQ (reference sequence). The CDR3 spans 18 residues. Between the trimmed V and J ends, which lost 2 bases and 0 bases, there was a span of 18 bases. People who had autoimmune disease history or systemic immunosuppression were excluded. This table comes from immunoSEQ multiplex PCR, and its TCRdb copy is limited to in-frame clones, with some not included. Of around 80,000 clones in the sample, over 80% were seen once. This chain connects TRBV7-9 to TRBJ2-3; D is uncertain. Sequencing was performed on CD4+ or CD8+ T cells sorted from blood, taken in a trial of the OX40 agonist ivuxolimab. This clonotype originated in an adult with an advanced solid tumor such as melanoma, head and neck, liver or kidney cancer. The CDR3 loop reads CASSLILRPFASTDTQYF. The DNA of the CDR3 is TGTGCCAGCAGCTTAATTCTTAGGCCGTTCGCTAGCACAGATACGCAGTATTTT.